One sample yielded the 10 T cell receptor beta chains listed below, sequenced in a study of monozygotic twins with inflammatory bowel disease (dated by TCRdb to 2018 to 2020). The library was generated by 5' RACE. Sequencing was performed on an Illumina HiSeq 2500. TCRdb reprocessed the reads; each CDR3 protein sequence makes one entry, and DNA is unavailable. The sample's table lists a count of over 350,000 distinct CDR3 sequences. The ten top clones hold 2% to 3% of the sample. Sequenced: blood. These receptors were collected from a human donor with ulcerative colitis or Crohn's disease, or a healthy co-twin of an affected twin (not recorded which).

The chain's CDR3 is CASSGTGGESYGYTF. This sequence joins TRBV5-1 and TRBJ1-2; there is no DNA to check the TCRdb D call of TRBD1. From germline, CDR1 is SGHRS and CDR2 YFSETQ. The length of the CDR3 is 15 residues.

The CDR3 reads CASSLYPGGGYEQYF. The chain combines TRBV28 with TRBJ2-7; TCRdb gives TRBD1 as the D gene, but with no DNA this cannot be confirmed. The CDR3 sequence is 15 residues long. Germline lookup yields CDR1 MDHEN and CDR2 SYDVKM.

This chain connects TRBV6-2 or TRBV6-3 to TRBJ1-5; the TCRdb D gene call, TRBD1, has no DNA to confirm it. Germline V gene data show CDR1 as MNHEY and CDR2 as SVGEGT. The CDR3 is 17 amino acids. CDR3 loop: CASRRTSFREAAQPQHF.

The chain links TRBV4-1 to TRBJ1-2; TCRdb's D gene call, TRBD1, goes unchecked for lack of DNA. Germline V gives CDR1 MGHRA, CDR2 YSYEKL. The CDR3 has 15 amino acids. The CDR3 spells CASSQGGQSNYGYTF.

V usage is TRBV4-3 and J usage is TRBJ2-1; the D gene TCRdb calls, TRBD1, cannot be checked with no DNA. Germline V lookup: CDR1 LGHNA, CDR2 YSLEER. The CDR3 consists of 17 residues. The CDR3 region is CASSQDGFTLGDNEQFF.

The chain recombines TRBV5-8 with TRBJ1-5; TCRdb's D call of TRBD1 is untestable without DNA. Germline values: CDR1 SGHTS, CDR2 YDEGEE. This CDR3 has 14 amino acids. The chain's CDR3 is CASSVTGVVQPQHF.

The V and J genes are TRBV12-3 or TRBV12-4 and TRBJ2-5; there is no DNA to check the TCRdb D call of TRBD2. The CDR3 runs to 17 residues. CDR3 sequence: CASSSWLAGTPQETQYF.

The CDR3 loop is CSAGSGTGFNVAEKLFF. The chain is built from TRBV20-1 and TRBJ1-4; as DNA is missing, the TRBD1 call by TCRdb cannot be tested. Per germline, CDR1 DFQATT and CDR2 SNEGSKA (reference sequence). The CDR3 consists of 17 residues.

The genes are TRBV5-1 and TRBJ2-1. The CDR3 sequence is 15 residues long. Germline CDR1 reads SGHRS; CDR2 reads YFSETQ. Here the CDR3 reads CASSLGFYRYNEQFF.

The chain joins TRBV5-5 to TRBJ2-7. CDR1 SGHKS and CDR2 YYEKEE come from the germline V gene (reference sequence). This CDR3 comprises 12 residues. The chain's CDR3 is CASSYTLGEQYF. The entire variable domain, with the rest obtained from reference TRBV5-5 and TRBJ2-7, is as follows: DAGVTQSPTHLIKTRGQQVTLRCSPISGHKSVSWYQQVLGQGPQFIFQYYEKEERGRGNFPDRFSARQFPNYSSELNVNALLLGDSALYLCASSYTLGEQYFGPGTRLTVT.